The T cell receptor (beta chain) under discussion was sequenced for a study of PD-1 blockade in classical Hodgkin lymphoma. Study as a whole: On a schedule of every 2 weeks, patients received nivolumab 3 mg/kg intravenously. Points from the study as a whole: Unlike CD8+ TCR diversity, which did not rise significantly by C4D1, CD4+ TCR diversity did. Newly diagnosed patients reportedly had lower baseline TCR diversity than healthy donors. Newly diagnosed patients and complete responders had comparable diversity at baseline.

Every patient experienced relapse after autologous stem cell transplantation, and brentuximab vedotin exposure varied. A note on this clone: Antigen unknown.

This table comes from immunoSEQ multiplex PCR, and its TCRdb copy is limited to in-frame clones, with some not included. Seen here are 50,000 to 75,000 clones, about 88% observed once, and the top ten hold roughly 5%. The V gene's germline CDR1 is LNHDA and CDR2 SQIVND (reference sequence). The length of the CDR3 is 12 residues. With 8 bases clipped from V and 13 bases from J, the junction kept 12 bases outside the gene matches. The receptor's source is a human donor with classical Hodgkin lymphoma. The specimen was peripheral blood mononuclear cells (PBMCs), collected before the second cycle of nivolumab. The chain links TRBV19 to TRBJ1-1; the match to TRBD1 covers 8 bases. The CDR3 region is CASSDRVRKGFF. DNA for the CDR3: TGTGCCAGTTCGGACAGGGTCCGAAAGGGTTTCTTT.